This note documents a single T cell receptor beta chain sequence. Libraries were prepared by immunoSEQ multiplex PCR; TCRdb keeps only in-frame clonotypes and omits some of them. The sample includes about 160,000 clones, roughly 94% of them seen just once. Trimming removed 1 base at V and 0 bases at J, with 16 bases between. In germline, CDR1 is SGHTS, CDR2 YDEGEE. The CDR3 has 17 residues. The data belong to a study of control samples from healthy donors and cancer patients. Sequencing was done on a sample of PBMCs. The rearrangement uses TRBV5-8 and TRBJ1-2; D call uncertain. This clonotype was sampled from a man between 60 and 75 years old with colorectal cancer. The CDR3: CASSLRSGSTANYGYTF. The DNA of the CDR3 is TGTGCCAGCAGCTTGAGGTCGGGGTCCACCGCTAACTATGGCTACACCTTC.